This T cell receptor (beta chain) emerged from a study of T cell responses to AZD1222 COVID-19 vaccine. CDR1 and CDR2 (germline): SQVTM, ANQGSEA. The CDR3 has 15 amino acids. With V trimmed by 1 base and J by 3 bases, 6 bases remained unmatched. Libraries were prepared by immunoSEQ multiplex PCR; TCRdb keeps only in-frame clonotypes and omits some of them. The table has about 120,000 clones, approximately 88% seen once. The J gene is TRBJ1-2, the V gene TRBV29-1; 9 bases match TRBD1. The specimen comprised peripheral blood, sampled on day 0 of AZD1222 vaccination. The sequence was collected from an adult in good health. The CDR3 loop reads CSVEGRDRDYYGYTF. The CDR3 nucleotides read TGCAGCGTTGAAGGCCGGGACAGGGATTACTATGGCTACACCTTC.